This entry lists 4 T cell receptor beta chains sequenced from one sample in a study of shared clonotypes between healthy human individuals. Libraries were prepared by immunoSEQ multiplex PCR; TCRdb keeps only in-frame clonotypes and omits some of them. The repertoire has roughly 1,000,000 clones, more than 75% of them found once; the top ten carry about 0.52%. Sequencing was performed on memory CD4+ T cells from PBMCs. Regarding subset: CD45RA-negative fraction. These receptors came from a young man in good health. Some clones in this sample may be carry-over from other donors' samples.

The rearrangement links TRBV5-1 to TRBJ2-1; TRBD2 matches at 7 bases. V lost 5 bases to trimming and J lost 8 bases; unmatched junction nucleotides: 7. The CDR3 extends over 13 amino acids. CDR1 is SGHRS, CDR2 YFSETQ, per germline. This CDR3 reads CASRPGRGDEQFF. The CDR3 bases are TGCGCCAGCAGGCCCGGTCGGGGGGATGAGCAGTTCTTC. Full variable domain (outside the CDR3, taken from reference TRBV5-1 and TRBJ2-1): KAGVTQTPRYLIKTRGQQVTLSCSPISGHRSVSWYQQTPGQGLQFLFEYFSETQRNKGNFPGRFSGRQFSNSRSEMNVSTLELGDSALYLCASRPGRGDEQFFGPGTRLTVL.

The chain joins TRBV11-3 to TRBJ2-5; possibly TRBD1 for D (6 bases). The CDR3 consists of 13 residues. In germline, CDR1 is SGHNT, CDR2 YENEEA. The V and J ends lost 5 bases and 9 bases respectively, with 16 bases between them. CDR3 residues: CASSPKDSPAQYF. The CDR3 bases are TGTGCCAGCAGCCCAAAGGACAGCCCGGCCCAGTACTTC.

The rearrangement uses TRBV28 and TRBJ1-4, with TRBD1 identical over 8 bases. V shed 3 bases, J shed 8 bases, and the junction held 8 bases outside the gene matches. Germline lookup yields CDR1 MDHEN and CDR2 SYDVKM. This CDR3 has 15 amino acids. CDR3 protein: CASSLGGQGAEKLFF. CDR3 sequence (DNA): TGTGCCAGCAGTTTGGGCGGACAGGGAGCCGAAAAACTGTTTTTT.

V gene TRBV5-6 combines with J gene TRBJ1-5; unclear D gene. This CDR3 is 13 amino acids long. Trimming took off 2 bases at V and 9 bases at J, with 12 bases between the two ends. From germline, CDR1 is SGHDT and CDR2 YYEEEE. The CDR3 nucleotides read TGTGCCAGCAGCTTAAGGATCTCGGGGCCCCAGCATTTT. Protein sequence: CASSLRISGPQHF.